One sample yielded the 12 T cell receptor beta chains listed below, sequenced in a study of cytomegalovirus exposure and HLA in healthy donors. The study ran its PCR with 60 Vbeta and 13 Jbeta primers. The assay was immunoSEQ multiplex PCR, and TCRdb's table has in-frame clones only and misses some. The table records 180,000 or so clones, 70% to 90% of them present only once. Specimen: PBMCs. These receptors came from a man between 18 and 29 years old in good health and CMV-seropositive.

This sequence joins TRBV5-1 and TRBJ2-1; D is possibly TRBD1 (7 bases). This CDR3 is 17 amino acids long. Germline CDR1 is SGHRS and CDR2 is YFSETQ. V dropped 0 bases and J dropped 3 bases, with 16 bases sitting between them. CDR3 sequence reads: CASSLARGGGFYNEQFF. CDR3 coding DNA: TGCGCCAGCAGCTTGGCTCGAGGAGGGGGCTTCTACAATGAGCAGTTCTTC. Full variable domain (missing parts from reference TRBV5-1 and TRBJ2-1): KAGVTQTPRYLIKTRGQQVTLSCSPISGHRSVSWYQQTPGQGLQFLFEYFSETQRNKGNFPGRFSGRQFSNSRSEMNVSTLELGDSALYLCASSLARGGGFYNEQFFGPGTRLTVL.

The chain has TRBV6-4 and TRBJ1-1; perhaps TRBD1 as D (6 bases). The CDR3 spans 14 residues. The germline CDR1 and CDR2 sequences are MRHNA and SNTAGT. The V gene lost 6 bases and the J gene lost 2 bases, with 13 bases spanning the gap. This CDR3 reads CASSPDRKNTEAFF. CDR3 sequence (DNA): TGTGCCAGCAGCCCGGACAGAAAAAACACTGAAGCTTTCTTT.

This clone has a single count. The chain uses TRBV13 and TRBJ2-5, with 12 nucleotides matching TRBD2. Germline V CDR1 and CDR2: PRHDT, FYEKMQ (reference sequence). V trimming: 3 bases; J trimming: 4 bases; junction bases outside the gene matches: 15. The CDR3 length is 19 residues. The CDR3 DNA follows: TGTGCCAGCAGCTTCCTTGGACTAGCGGGGCGAAATTTGACAGAGACCCAGTACTTC. It specifies CASSFLGLAGRNLTETQYF.

V and J are TRBV7-9 and TRBJ1-1; D uncertain. The V and J ends lost 1 base and 0 bases respectively, with 15 bases between them. The CDR3 totals 17 residues. Looked up from germline, CDR1 is SEHNR and CDR2 is FQNEAQ (reference sequence). The CDR3 nucleotides read TGTGCCAGCAGCTTAGGGACCGCCGGGAACCTGAACACTGAAGCTTTCTTT. As protein: CASSLGTAGNLNTEAFF. Drawing the rest from reference TRBV7-9 and TRBJ1-1, the complete variable domain is DTGVSQNPRHKITKRGQNVTFRCDPISEHNRLYWYRQTLGQGPEFLTYFQNEAQLEKSRLLSDRFSAERPKGSFSTLEIQRTEQGDSAMYLCASSLGTAGNLNTEAFFGQGTRLTVV.

The V and J genes are TRBV5-1 and TRBJ2-1; TRBD2 matches 7 bases. This CDR3 contains 18 residues. V lost 1 base, J lost 3 bases, and 13 bases stayed unmatched. Looked up from germline, CDR1 is SGHRS and CDR2 is YFSETQ. The CDR3 DNA sequence: TGCGCCAGCAGCTTGCATTATCACCAGCGGGAATACTACAATGAGCAGTTCTTC. This sequence encodes CASSLHYHQREYYNEQFF.

This clone was detected a few times. The rearrangement links TRBV7-2 to TRBJ1-3; D is uncertain. Between the trimmed V and J ends, which lost 5 bases and 0 bases, there was a span of 11 bases. CDR3 length: 15 residues. In germline, CDR1 is SGHTA, CDR2 FQGNSA. The CDR3 sequence is CASSIGSFSGNTIYF. The CDR3 coding sequence is TGTGCCAGCAGCATCGGGAGTTTCTCTGGAAACACCATATATTTT.

This clone appeared a single time. The chain joins TRBV2 to TRBJ2-3; 8 bases match TRBD2. Germline V CDR1 and CDR2: SNHLY, FYNNEI. This CDR3 comprises 16 residues. The junction had 12 bases not matched to a gene; V was cut back by 10 bases and J by 0 bases. The CDR3 DNA reads TGTGCCACAACACCGGACGGGGGGGTTAGCACAGATACGCAGTATTTT. Amino acid sequence: CATTPDGGVSTDTQYF.

V usage is TRBV15 and J usage is TRBJ2-6, with a possible D match to TRBD1 (6 bases). The CDR3 runs to 16 residues. CDR1 LNHNV and CDR2 YYDKDF come from the germline V gene (reference sequence). Between the trimmed V and J ends, which lost 0 bases and 2 bases, there was a span of 8 bases. The CDR3 here is CATSRDRGPGANVLTF. DNA of the CDR3: TGTGCCACCAGCAGAGACAGGGGACCTGGGGCCAACGTCCTGACTTTC.

The chain combines TRBV4-1 with TRBJ2-3; 9 bases align to TRBD2. V shed 0 bases, J shed 4 bases, and the junction held 2 bases outside the gene matches. The CDR3 consists of 15 residues. The germline CDR1 and CDR2 sequences are MGHRA and YSYEKL. DNA for the CDR3: TGCGCCAGCAGCCAAGAGGGACTAGCCGCAGATACGCAGTATTTT. This sequence encodes CASSQEGLAADTQYF.

V gene TRBV11-2 combines with J gene TRBJ2-3; the match to TRBD2 covers 8 bases. V lost 2 bases, J lost 2 bases, and 9 bases stayed unmatched. The CDR3 covers 17 residues. CDR1 and CDR2 from the germline V gene are SGHAT and FQNNGV. CDR3 residues: CASSLWAGGLDTDTQYF. The CDR3 DNA reads as TGTGCCAGCAGCTTATGGGCGGGGGGACTAGACACAGATACGCAGTATTTT.

This clone appeared once. The chain combines TRBV9 with TRBJ2-1, with 11 bases fitting TRBD2. This CDR3 contains 15 residues. Germline CDR1 is SGDLS and CDR2 is YYNGEE. V shed 0 bases and J 6 bases; nucleotides not matched to a gene: 2. In nucleotides, the CDR3 is TGTGCCAGCAGCGTAGGTAGCGGGGGGGCCAATGAGCAGTTCTTC. Protein sequence: CASSVGSGGANEQFF.

This chain connects TRBV9 to TRBJ1-2; possibly TRBD1 for D (5 bases). CDR1 is SGDLS, CDR2 YYNGEE, per germline. Trimming left V 2 bases short and J 7 bases short, with 12 bases between. The CDR3 loop spans 13 amino acids. The CDR3 coding sequence is TGTGCCAGCAGCGTCCGGGGGACGGGTGGCTACACCTTC. The encoded protein is CASSVRGTGGYTF. Looking up the rest from reference TRBV9 and TRBJ1-2 gives the full variable domain: DSGVTQTPKHLITATGQRVTLRCSPRSGDLSVYWYQQSLDQGLQFLIQYYNGEERAKGNILERFSAQQFPDLHSELNLSSLELGDSALYFCASSVRGTGGYTFGSGTRLTVV.